These 2 T cell receptor beta chains came from one sample sequenced in a study of shared clonotypes between healthy human individuals. Naive CD8 isolation took CD45RO-negative cells positively selected for CCR7 and excluded terminally differentiated effector memory CD45RA+ cells. Sequencing used immunoSEQ multiplex PCR; TCRdb keeps in-frame clones, though not all of them. Of around 650,000 clones in the sample, roughly 96% were seen once. The sequencing sample was made of naive CD8+ T cells sorted from blood. The receptor source for this set is a woman between 25 and 40 years old in good health.

The chain joins TRBV15 to TRBJ2-1, with 9 positions matching TRBD2. Germline CDR1 reads LNHNV; CDR2 reads YYDKDF (reference sequence). This CDR3 region has 13 residues. Trimming removed 5 bases from V and 6 bases from J; junction bases left unmatched: 2. The CDR3 protein is CATSVTSGNEQFF. DNA of the CDR3: TGTGCCACCAGCGTGACTAGCGGCAATGAGCAGTTCTTC.

As regards this clone: The same CDR3 also results from other DNA sequences found in this sample. The chain recombines TRBV28 with TRBJ2-7; D unclear. This CDR3 spans 11 amino acids. V lost 4 bases and J lost 3, with 4 bases in between. Germline V lookup: CDR1 MDHEN, CDR2 SYDVKM. The chain's CDR3 is CASSSDYEQYF. The CDR3, as DNA: TGTGCCAGCAGTTCGGACTACGAGCAGTACTTC.